Following are 20 T cell receptor beta chains from one sample sequenced in a study of shared clonotypes between healthy human individuals. Positive CCR7 selection of CD45RO-negative cells yielded the naive CD8 cells, and terminally differentiated effector memory CD45RA+ cells were excluded. Sequencing was performed with immunoSEQ multiplex PCR; in TCRdb, only in-frame clones are kept and a portion is missing. In the table there are nearly 2 million clones, about 95% of which are singletons. The sample was naive CD8+ T cells sorted from blood. These receptor sequences come from a man aged 18-30 years in good health.

The chain joins TRBV15 to TRBJ1-6; D not resolved. From germline, CDR1 is LNHNV and CDR2 YYDKDF (reference sequence). The CDR3 is made up of 14 amino acids. Trimming pared 0 bases from V and 10 bases from J, leaving 10 bases between. The DNA for the CDR3 is TGTGCCACCAGCAGAGATCGGACGGTCTCACCCCTCCACTTT. Amino acid sequence: CATSRDRTVSPLHF.

J is TRBJ1-6 and V is TRBV28; maybe TRBD1 (6 bases). Germline V gene lookup returns CDR1 MDHEN and CDR2 SYDVKM. V was cut by 3 bases and J by 10 bases, with 13 bases left in between. The CDR3 runs 14 residues. For the CDR3, the DNA is TGTGCCAGCAGTTTCGGGACAACGAACTCACCCCTCCACTTT. It is translated as CASSFGTTNSPLHF.

The chain uses TRBV27 and TRBJ2-3; D may be TRBD2 (6 bases). CDR3 length equals 14 residues. The V gene's germline CDR1 is MNHEY and CDR2 SMNVEV (reference sequence). The germline V and J ends were trimmed by 7 bases and 1 base, with 12 bases remaining between them. The CDR3 here is CASTVTGGTDTQYF. The CDR3 coding sequence is TGTGCCAGCACCGTGACGGGGGGCACAGATACGCAGTATTTT.

The chain is built from TRBV27 and TRBJ1-2, with 7 bases lining up with TRBD1. V gave up 2 bases and J gave up 6 bases; unmatched junction bases: 12. The CDR3 runs 16 residues. The germline CDR1 and CDR2 sequences are MNHEY and SMNVEV (reference sequence). CDR3 in amino acids: CASSLDILGGVHGYTF. The CDR3 coding sequence is TGTGCCAGCAGTTTAGACATATTAGGGGGCGTGCATGGCTACACCTTC.

J is TRBJ1-1 and V is TRBV5-4, with unresolved D. The CDR3 has 11 amino acids. The germline V gene encodes CDR1 SGHNT and CDR2 YYREEE (reference sequence). Trimming removed 3 bases from V and 6 bases from J, with 6 bases in between. CDR3: CASSSLSEAFF. As DNA, the CDR3 is TGTGCCAGCAGCTCGCTTTCTGAAGCTTTCTTT.

The rearrangement joins TRBV5-6 to TRBJ1-5, with a possible D match to TRBD1 (5 bases). The V gene's germline CDR1 is SGHDT and CDR2 YYEEEE. The CDR3 consists of 15 residues. V was pared by 3 bases and J by 2 bases, with 12 bases between. In DNA form, the CDR3 reads TGTGCCAGCAGCTGGGGGGGAGCGGGCAATCAGCCCCAGCATTTT. It is translated as CASSWGGAGNQPQHF.

The chain employs TRBV2 and TRBJ2-5, with D possibly matching TRBD1 (5 bases). Trimming cost V 8 bases and J 1 base, with 8 bases left between them. CDR3 size: 12 residues. Looked up from germline, CDR1 is SNHLY and CDR2 is FYNNEI. CDR3 coding DNA: TGTGCCAGCGGTAGGGGCCAAGAGACCCAGTACTTC. This codes for CASGRGQETQYF. Looking up the rest from reference TRBV2 and TRBJ2-5 gives the full variable domain: EPEVTQTPSHQVTQMGQEVILRCVPISNHLYFYWYRQILGQKVEFLVSFYNNEISEKSEIFDDQFSVERPDGSNFTLKIRSTKLEDSAMYFCASGRGQETQYFGPGTRLLVL.

The chain couples TRBV6-5 to TRBJ2-3; 9 bases map to TRBD1. Germline CDR1 is MNHEY and CDR2 is SVGAGI. The CDR3 spans 14 residues. Trimming took 10 bases from V and 4 from J; bases not matched to a gene: 9. The CDR3 DNA is TGTGCCACGACCGACAGGGGGGGCGCAGATACGCAGTATTTT. It translates to CATTDRGGADTQYF.

This chain uses TRBV14 with TRBJ2-3; TRBD2 matches at 14 bases. Germline V gene lookup returns CDR1 SGHDN and CDR2 FVKESK. The CDR3 is made up of 18 amino acids. V shed 3 bases, J shed 1 base, and the junction held 6 bases outside the gene matches. The CDR3 reads CASSQTSGGARGTDTQYF. CDR3 DNA: TGTGCCAGCAGCCAGACTAGCGGGGGGGCGAGGGGCACAGATACGCAGTATTTT.

The V and J genes are TRBV4-1 and TRBJ2-7; TRBD1 might be the D (6 bases). V was clipped by 0 bases and J by 3 bases, with 12 bases between them. There are 15 residues in the CDR3. Germline V gives CDR1 MGHRA, CDR2 YSYEKL. CDR3 sequence (DNA): TGCGCCAGCAGCCAAGATTCCGGGACATACTACGAGCAGTACTTC. It yields the protein CASSQDSGTYYEQYF.

The rearrangement links TRBV5-1 to TRBJ2-7; D not certain. This CDR3 has 13 amino acids. V was trimmed by 2 bases and J by 2 bases, leaving 8 bases between them. Germline loops: CDR1 SGHRS, CDR2 YFSETQ. The CDR3 nucleotides read TGCGCCAGCAGCTTAAACTTGGCCTACGAGCAGTACTTC. Translating it yields CASSLNLAYEQYF.

The chain employs TRBV4-1 and TRBJ1-2; the D is unclear. V was clipped by 0 bases and J by 6 bases, with 14 bases between them. CDR3 length: 15 residues. Germline-derived CDR1 and CDR2 are MGHRA and YSYEKL. CDR3 region: CASSQDFRDLNGYTF. In DNA, the CDR3 is TGCGCCAGCAGCCAAGATTTCCGCGACCTTAATGGCTACACCTTC.

J is TRBJ2-3 and V is TRBV18, with D possibly TRBD1 on 6 matching bases. This CDR3 comprises 16 residues. V lost 2 bases and J lost 0, with 12 bases in between. Germline lookup yields CDR1 KGHSH and CDR2 LQKENI. The CDR3 sequence: CASSPTPGASTDTQYF. The CDR3 nucleotides are TGTGCCAGCTCACCAACGCCAGGGGCTAGCACAGATACGCAGTATTTT.

About this clone: Additional DNA sequences in this sample encode the identical CDR3. This sequence joins TRBV6-5 and TRBJ2-5; the match to TRBD2 covers 13 bases. CDR1 MNHEY and CDR2 SVGAGI come from the germline V gene. V lost 5 bases to trimming and J lost 2 bases; unmatched junction nucleotides: 2. The CDR3 covers 15 residues. The CDR3 loop is CASSRTSGSQETQYF. In DNA, the CDR3 is TGTGCCAGCAGTAGGACTAGCGGGAGTCAAGAGACCCAGTACTTC.

The chain employs TRBV11-2 and TRBJ1-1; 7 bases map to TRBD1. From germline, CDR1 is SGHAT and CDR2 FQNNGV. V lost 6 bases, J lost 0 bases, and 13 bases stayed unmatched. There are 17 residues in the CDR3. CDR3 residues: CASRSGTVGLMNTEAFF. The CDR3 DNA is TGTGCCAGCAGATCCGGGACAGTGGGGCTCATGAACACTGAAGCTTTCTTT.

This clone has only a few counts. The same CDR3 is also encoded by other DNA sequences in this sample. The genes are TRBV27 and TRBJ1-1; D perhaps matches TRBD1 (5 bases). CDR3 length: 14 residues. The V and J ends lost 2 bases and 1 base respectively, with 8 bases between them. CDR1 is MNHEY and CDR2 is SMNVEV in the germline V gene (reference sequence). CDR3 protein: CASSLIQGNTEAFF. The CDR3 region has the DNA TGTGCCAGCAGTTTAATTCAGGGGAACACTGAAGCTTTCTTT.

V and J are TRBV5-4 and TRBJ2-7; TRBD1 aligns across 8 bases. The CDR3 runs 14 residues. Germline assignment: CDR1 SGHNT and CDR2 YYREEE (reference sequence). V dropped 4 bases and J dropped 4; count of bases not matched to a gene: 7. This chain's CDR3 is CASSDSGQGYEQYF. The CDR3 nucleotides read TGTGCCAGCAGCGATTCCGGACAGGGTTACGAGCAGTACTTC.

The rearrangement links TRBV30 to TRBJ2-3; possible D gene TRBD2, 6 bases. The CDR3 totals 14 residues. Per germline, CDR1 GTSNPN and CDR2 SVGIG (reference sequence). Trimming took off 2 bases at V and 0 bases at J, with 9 bases between the two ends. Here the CDR3 reads CAWSSSDSTDTQYF. Written as DNA, the CDR3 is TGTGCCTGGAGTTCTAGCGATAGCACAGATACGCAGTATTTT. Full variable domain (outside the CDR3, taken from reference TRBV30 and TRBJ2-3): SQTIHQWPATLVQPVGSPLSLECTVEGTSNPNLYWYRQAAGRGLQLLFYSVGIGQISSEVPQNLSASRPQDRQFILSSKKLLLSDSGFYLCAWSSSDSTDTQYFGPGTRLTVL.

The CDR3 sequence: CASSPLQNSYEQYF. The DNA of the CDR3 is TGTGCCAGCAGCCCTTTACAAAATTCCTACGAGCAGTACTTC. The genes are TRBV5-4 and TRBJ2-7; D not certain. CDR1 and CDR2 (germline): SGHNT, YYREEE (reference sequence). Trimming cost V 4 bases and J 1 base, with 12 bases left between them. The CDR3 runs to 14 residues.

The J gene is TRBJ1-2, the V gene TRBV6-1; TRBD1 agrees at 7 bases. Germline V gives CDR1 MNHNS, CDR2 SASEGT. The J segment lost 8 bases and the V segment lost 2 bases, leaving 17 bases of the junction unmatched. CDR3 length equals 17 residues. The CDR3 sequence: CASSEWGSPGTEGGYTF. The CDR3 region has the DNA TGTGCCAGCAGTGAATGGGGCTCACCGGGGACAGAAGGCGGCTACACCTTC.